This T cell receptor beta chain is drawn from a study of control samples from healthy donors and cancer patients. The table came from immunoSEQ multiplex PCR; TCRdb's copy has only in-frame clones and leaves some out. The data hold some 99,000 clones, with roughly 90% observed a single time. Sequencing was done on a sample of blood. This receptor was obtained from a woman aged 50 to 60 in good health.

The CDR3 here is CASSLTQGAGNTEAFF. The CDR3 coding sequence is TGTGCCAGCAGTCTAACACAGGGGGCCGGCAACACTGAAGCTTTCTTT. V and J are TRBV27 and TRBJ1-1; 9 nucleotides line up with TRBD1. This CDR3 region has 16 residues. V shed 5 bases and J 2 bases; nucleotides not matched to a gene: 9. Germline CDR1 reads MNHEY; CDR2 reads SMNVEV (reference sequence).